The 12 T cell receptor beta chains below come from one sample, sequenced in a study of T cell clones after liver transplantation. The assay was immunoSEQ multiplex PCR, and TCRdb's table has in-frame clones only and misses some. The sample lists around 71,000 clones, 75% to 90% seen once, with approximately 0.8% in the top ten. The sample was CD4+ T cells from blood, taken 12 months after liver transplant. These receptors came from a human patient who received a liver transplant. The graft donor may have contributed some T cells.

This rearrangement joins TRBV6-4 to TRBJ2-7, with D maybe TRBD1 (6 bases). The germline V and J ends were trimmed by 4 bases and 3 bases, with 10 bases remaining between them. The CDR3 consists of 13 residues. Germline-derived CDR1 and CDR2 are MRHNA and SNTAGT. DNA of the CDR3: TGTGCCAGCAGTGTCGAAGGGGGCTACGAGCAGTACTTC. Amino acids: CASSVEGGYEQYF.

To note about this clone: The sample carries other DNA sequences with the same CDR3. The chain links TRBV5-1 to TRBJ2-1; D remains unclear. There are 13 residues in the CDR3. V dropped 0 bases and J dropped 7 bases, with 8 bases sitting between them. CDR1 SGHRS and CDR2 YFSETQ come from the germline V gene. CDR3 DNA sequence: TGCGCCAGCAGCTTGGGGGGATCGAATGAGCAGTTCTTC. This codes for CASSLGGSNEQFF. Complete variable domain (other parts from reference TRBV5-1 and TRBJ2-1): KAGVTQTPRYLIKTRGQQVTLSCSPISGHRSVSWYQQTPGQGLQFLFEYFSETQRNKGNFPGRFSGRQFSNSRSEMNVSTLELGDSALYLCASSLGGSNEQFFGPGTRLTVL.

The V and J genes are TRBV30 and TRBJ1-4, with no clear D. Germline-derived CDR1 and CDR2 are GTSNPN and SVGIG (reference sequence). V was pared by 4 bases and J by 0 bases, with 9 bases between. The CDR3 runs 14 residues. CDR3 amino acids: CAWTLRTTNEKLFF. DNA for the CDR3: TGTGCCTGGACTTTAAGAACAACTAATGAAAAACTGTTTTTT.

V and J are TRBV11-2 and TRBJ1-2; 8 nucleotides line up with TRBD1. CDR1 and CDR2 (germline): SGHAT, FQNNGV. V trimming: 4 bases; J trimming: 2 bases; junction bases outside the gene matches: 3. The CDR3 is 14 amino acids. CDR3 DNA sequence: TGTGCCAGCAGCTCGCAGGGGGCGAACTATGGCTACACCTTC. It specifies CASSSQGANYGYTF.

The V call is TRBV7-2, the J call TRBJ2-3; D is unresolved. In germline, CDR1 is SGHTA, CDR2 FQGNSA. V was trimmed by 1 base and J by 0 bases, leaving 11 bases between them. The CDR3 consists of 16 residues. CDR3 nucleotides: TGTGCCAGCAGCTTAGTGCCCGGACCTAGCACAGATACGCAGTATTTT. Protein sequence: CASSLVPGPSTDTQYF.

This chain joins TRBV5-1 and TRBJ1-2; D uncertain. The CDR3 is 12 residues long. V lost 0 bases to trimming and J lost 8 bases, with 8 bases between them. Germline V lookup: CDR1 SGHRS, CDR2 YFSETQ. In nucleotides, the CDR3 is TGCGCCAGCAGCTTGGAGGTGGGGGGCTACACCTTC. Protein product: CASSLEVGGYTF.

The CDR3: CASSLGTSGPDTQYF. For the CDR3, the DNA is TGTGCCAGCAGCTTAGGGACTAGCGGGCCAGATACGCAGTATTTT. The rearrangement uses TRBV7-9 and TRBJ2-3; 11 bases match TRBD2. CDR1 and CDR2 (germline): SEHNR, FQNEAQ (reference sequence). Trimming removed 1 base from V and 4 bases from J; junction bases left unmatched: 1. CDR3 size: 15 residues.

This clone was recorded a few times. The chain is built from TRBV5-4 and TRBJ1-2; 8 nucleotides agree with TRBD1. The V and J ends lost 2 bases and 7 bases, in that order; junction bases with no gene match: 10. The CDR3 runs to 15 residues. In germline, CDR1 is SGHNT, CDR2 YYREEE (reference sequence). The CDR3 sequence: CASSFYDRGSRGYTF. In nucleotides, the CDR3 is TGTGCCAGCAGCTTCTATGACAGGGGCAGCCGTGGCTACACCTTC. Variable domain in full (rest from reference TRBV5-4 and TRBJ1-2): ETGVTQSPTHLIKTRGQQVTLRCSSQSGHNTVSWYQQALGQGPQFIFQYYREEENGRGNFPPRFSGLQFPNYSSELNVNALELDDSALYLCASSFYDRGSRGYTFGSGTRLTVV.

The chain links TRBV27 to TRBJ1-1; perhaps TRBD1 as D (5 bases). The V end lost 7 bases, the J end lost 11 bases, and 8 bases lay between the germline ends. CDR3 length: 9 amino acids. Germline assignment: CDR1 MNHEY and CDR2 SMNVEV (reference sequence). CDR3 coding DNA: TGTGCCAGCAATGGGGGGGCTTTCTTT. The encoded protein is CASNGGAFF.

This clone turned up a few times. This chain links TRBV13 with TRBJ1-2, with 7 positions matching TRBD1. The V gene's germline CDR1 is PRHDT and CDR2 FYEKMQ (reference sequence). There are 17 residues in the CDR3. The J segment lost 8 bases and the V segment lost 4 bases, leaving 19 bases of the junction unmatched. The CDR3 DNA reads TGTGCCAGCAGCTACTTCTCACTACGGGACAGCTCTTCAGGCTACACCTTC. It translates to CASSYFSLRDSSSGYTF.

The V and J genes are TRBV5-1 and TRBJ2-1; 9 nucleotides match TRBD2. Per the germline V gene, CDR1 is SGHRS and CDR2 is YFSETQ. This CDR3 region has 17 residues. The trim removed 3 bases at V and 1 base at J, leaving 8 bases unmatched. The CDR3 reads CASSSLPGLASYNEQFF. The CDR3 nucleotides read TGCGCCAGCAGCTCCCTCCCGGGACTAGCTTCCTACAATGAGCAGTTCTTC.

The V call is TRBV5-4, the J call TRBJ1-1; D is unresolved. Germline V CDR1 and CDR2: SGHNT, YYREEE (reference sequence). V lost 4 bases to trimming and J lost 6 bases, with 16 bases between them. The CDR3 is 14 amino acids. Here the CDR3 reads CASSPPNKGAEAFF. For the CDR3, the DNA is TGTGCCAGCAGCCCGCCCAACAAGGGTGCTGAAGCTTTCTTT.